Described below is a single T cell receptor (beta chain) sequence and its context. The antigen remains unidentified. This specimen belongs to a study of beta chain features in type 1 diabetes. Overall study findings and caveats: Within each of all four CD4+ subsets, Type 1 diabetes patients had TCRB CDR3s that were moderately but significantly shorter. TCRB repertoires of naive, central memory and Treg cells appeared more similar among patients than among healthy donors.

The CDR3 has 16 amino acids. From germline, CDR1 is MNHNS and CDR2 SASEGT. The germline V and J ends were trimmed by 4 bases and 2 bases, with 16 bases remaining between them. Isolated RNA was reverse transcribed in full, so expressed TCRB transcripts were sequenced. Generated by immunoSEQ multiplex PCR, the TCRdb table keeps only in-frame clones and is missing some. This table has roughly 290,000 clones, approximately 16% appearing once. This sequence joins TRBV6-1 and TRBJ2-3, with TRBD1 as a possible D gene (6 bases). Material: naive CD4+ T cells from blood. The TCR sequence derives from a man younger than 35 with type 1 diabetes. The CDR3 DNA is TGTGCCAGCAGTGTCCCCCGGACAGTATACACAGATACGCAGTATTTT. Its translation is CASSVPRTVYTDTQYF.